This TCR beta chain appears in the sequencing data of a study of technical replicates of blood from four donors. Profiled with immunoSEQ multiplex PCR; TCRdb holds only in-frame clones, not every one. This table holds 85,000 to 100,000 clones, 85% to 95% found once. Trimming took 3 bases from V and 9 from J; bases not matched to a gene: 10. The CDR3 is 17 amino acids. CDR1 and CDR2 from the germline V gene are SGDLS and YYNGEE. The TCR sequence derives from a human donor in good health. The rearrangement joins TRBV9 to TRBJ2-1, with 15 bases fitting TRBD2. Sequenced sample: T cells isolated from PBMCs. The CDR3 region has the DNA TGTGCCAGCAGCGGGACCGGACTAGCGGGAGGGCCGGGTGAGCAGTTCTTC. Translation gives CASSGTGLAGGPGEQFF.